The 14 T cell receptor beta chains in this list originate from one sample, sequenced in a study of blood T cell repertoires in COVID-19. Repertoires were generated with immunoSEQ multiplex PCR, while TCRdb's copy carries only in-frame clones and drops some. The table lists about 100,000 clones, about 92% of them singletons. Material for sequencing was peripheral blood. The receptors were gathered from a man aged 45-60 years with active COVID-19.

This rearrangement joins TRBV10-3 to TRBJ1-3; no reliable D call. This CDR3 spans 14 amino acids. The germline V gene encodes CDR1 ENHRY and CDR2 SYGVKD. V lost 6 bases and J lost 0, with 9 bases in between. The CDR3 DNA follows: TGTGCCATCAGCAGCGATAACTCTGGAAACACCATATATTTT. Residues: CAISSDNSGNTIYF.

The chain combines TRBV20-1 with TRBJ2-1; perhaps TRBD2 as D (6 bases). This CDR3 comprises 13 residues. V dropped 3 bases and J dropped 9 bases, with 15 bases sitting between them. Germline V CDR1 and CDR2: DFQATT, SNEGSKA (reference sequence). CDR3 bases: TGCAGTGCTAGTCTGGCGGGATGGAGTGAGCAGTTCTTC. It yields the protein CSASLAGWSEQFF.

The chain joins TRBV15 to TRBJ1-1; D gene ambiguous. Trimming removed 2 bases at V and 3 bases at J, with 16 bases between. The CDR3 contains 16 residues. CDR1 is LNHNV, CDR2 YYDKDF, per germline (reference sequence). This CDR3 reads CATSRHLGSGDTEAFF. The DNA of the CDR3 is TGTGCCACCAGCAGACACCTCGGGAGTGGGGACACTGAAGCTTTCTTT.

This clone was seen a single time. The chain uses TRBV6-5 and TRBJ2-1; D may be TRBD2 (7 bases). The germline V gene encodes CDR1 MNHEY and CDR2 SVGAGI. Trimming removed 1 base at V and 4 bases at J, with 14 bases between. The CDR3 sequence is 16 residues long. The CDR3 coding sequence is TGTGCCAGCAGTTACTTCAGCGGGACAAAATACAATGAGCAGTTCTTC. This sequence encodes CASSYFSGTKYNEQFF.

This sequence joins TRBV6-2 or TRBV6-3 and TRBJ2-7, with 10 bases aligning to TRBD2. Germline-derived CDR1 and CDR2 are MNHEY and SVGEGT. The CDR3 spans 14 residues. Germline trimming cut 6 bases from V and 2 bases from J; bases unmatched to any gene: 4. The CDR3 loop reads CASSIAGGPYEQYF. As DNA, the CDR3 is TGTGCCAGCAGCATAGCGGGAGGTCCCTACGAGCAGTACTTC.

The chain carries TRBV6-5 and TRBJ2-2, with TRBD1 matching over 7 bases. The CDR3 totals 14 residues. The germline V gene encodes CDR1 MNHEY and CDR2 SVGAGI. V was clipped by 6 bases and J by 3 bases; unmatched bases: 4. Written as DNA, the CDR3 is TGTGCCAGCAGAAGGGGGCTGGACACCGGGGAGCTGTTTTTT. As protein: CASRRGLDTGELFF.

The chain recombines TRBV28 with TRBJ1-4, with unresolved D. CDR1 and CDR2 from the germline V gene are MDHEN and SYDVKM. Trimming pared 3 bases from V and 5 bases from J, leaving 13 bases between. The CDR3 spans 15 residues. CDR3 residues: CASSLVATLNEKLFF. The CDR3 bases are TGTGCCAGCAGTTTGGTTGCGACTCTCAATGAAAAACTGTTTTTT.

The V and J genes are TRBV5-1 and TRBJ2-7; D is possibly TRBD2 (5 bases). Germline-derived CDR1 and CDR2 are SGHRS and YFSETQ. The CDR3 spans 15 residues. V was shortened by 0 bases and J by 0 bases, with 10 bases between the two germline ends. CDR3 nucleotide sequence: TGCGCCAGCAGCTTGGAGGCTGGGAGCTCCTACGAGCAGTACTTC. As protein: CASSLEAGSSYEQYF.

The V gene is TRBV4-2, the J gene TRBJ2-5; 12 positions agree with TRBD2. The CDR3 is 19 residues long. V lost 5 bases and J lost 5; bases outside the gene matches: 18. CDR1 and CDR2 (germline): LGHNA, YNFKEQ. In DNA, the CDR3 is TGTGCCAGCAGCGTTACCGGGACTAGCGGGTTTGGTGGGAGGGAGACCCAGTACTTC. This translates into CASSVTGTSGFGGRETQYF.

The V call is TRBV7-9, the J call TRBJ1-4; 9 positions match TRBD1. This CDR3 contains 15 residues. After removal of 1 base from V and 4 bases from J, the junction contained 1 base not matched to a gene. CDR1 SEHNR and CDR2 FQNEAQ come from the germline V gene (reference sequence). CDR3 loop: CASSLGQGVNEKLFF. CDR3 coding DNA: TGTGCCAGCAGCTTAGGACAGGGGGTTAATGAAAAACTGTTTTTT.

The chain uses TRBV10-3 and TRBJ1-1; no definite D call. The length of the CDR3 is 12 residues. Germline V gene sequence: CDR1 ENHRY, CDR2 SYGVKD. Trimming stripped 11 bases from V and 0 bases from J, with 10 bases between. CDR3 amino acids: CAVGGLNTEAFF. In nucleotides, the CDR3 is TGTGCCGTAGGAGGTCTGAACACTGAAGCTTTCTTT.

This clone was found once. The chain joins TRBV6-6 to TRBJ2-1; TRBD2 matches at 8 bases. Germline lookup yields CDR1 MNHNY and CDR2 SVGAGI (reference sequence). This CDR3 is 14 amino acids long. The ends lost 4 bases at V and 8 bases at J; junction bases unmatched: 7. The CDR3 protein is CASSSGGARHEQFF. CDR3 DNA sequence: TGTGCCAGCAGTTCGGGGGGGGCGCGGCATGAGCAGTTCTTC.

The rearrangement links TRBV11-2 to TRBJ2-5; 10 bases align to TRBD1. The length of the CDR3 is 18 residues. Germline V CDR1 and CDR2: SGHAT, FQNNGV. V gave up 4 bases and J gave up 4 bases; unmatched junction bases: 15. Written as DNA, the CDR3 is TGTGCCAGCAGCTCTCGCTTGGGGACAGGGGCATTACGAGAGACCCAGTACTTC. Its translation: CASSSRLGTGALRETQYF.

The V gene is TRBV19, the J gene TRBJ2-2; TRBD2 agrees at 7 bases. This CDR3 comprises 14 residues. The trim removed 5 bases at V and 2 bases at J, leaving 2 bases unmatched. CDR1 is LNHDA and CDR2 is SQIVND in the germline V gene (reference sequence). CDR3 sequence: CASSGAGNTGELFF. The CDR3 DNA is TGTGCCAGTAGTGGAGCGGGAAACACCGGGGAGCTGTTTTTT. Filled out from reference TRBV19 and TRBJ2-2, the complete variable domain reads DGGITQSPKYLFRKEGQNVTLSCEQNLNHDAMYWYRQDPGQGLRLIYYSQIVNDFQKGDIAEGYSVSREKKESFPLTVTSAQKNPTAFYLCASSGAGNTGELFFGEGSRLTVL.